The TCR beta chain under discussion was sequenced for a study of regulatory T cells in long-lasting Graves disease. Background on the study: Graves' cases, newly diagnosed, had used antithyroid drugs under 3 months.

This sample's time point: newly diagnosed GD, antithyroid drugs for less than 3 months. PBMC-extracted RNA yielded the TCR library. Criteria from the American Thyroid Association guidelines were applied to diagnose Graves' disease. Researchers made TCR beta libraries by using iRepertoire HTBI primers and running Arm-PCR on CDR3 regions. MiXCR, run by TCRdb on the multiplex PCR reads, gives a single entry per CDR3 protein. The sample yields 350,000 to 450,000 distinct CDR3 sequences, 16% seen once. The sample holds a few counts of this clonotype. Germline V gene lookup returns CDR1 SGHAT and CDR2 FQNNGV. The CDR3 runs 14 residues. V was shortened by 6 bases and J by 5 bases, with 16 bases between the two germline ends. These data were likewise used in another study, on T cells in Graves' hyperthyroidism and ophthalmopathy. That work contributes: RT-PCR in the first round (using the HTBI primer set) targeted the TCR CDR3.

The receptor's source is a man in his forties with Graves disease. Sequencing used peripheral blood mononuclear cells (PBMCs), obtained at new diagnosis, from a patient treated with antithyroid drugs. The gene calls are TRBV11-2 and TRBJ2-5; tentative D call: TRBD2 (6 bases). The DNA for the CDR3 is TGTGCCAGCAGATCTCAGGGCCGGGGGGAGACCCAGTACTTC. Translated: CASRSQGRGETQYF.